This TCR beta chain was captured in a study of blood T cell repertoires in COVID-19. As for the study in general: Collection of acute and convalescent COVID-19 samples took place in the United States, Italy and Spain.

Authors' data handling: Cell counts per sample came from amplifying reference gene primers. The assay was immunoSEQ multiplex PCR, and TCRdb's table has in-frame clones only and misses some. The DNA was the basis for D and trimming; V, J and clone size are from that table. The repertoire holds about 160,000 clones, with around 80% as singletons. CDR1 MNHEY and CDR2 SVGAGI come from the germline V gene. This CDR3 is 15 amino acids long. V was shortened by 0 bases and J by 3 bases, with 12 bases between the two germline ends. Living in about two dozen US areas, the participants were between about 18 and 90 years of age. Recovery among Cohort 3 donors was established by two negative PCRs, clearance, or symptom resolution.

The source is a woman aged 50 to 60 who had recovered from COVID-19. What was sequenced was PBMCs or T cells enriched from blood (not recorded which). The V and J genes are TRBV6-5 and TRBJ2-7; tentatively, D is TRBD2 (6 bases). The CDR3 protein is CASSYSYGGVYEQYF. The CDR3 coding sequence is TGTGCCAGCAGTTACTCCTACGGGGGAGTCTACGAGCAGTACTTC.